By sample fraction, the clone carrying this T cell receptor beta chain is medium-sized. This beta chain is off target for a library built for alpha chains, so its abundance means little. Time point defined: sample taken at primary tumor resection. The data originate from a study of spatial heterogeneity in lung cancer. Study as a whole: Sequence detection consistently recorded a greater number of beta-chain than alpha-chain sequences.

Each TCR cDNA molecule bore a unique molecular identifier. TCRdb redid the calling of the 5' RACE reads with MiXCR, one entry per CDR3 protein. This table has more than 700 distinct CDR3 sequences, roughly 24% appearing once. This CDR3 is built from 12 residues. Trimming stripped 7 bases from V and 5 bases from J, with 8 bases between. CDR1 is KGHDR, CDR2 SFDVKD, per germline. The clonotype was recovered from a male donor with early-stage non-small cell lung cancer. The sample in question was normal lung tissue next to the tumor, obtained at surgery. The rearrangement uses TRBV24-1 and TRBJ2-1; the D gene is possibly TRBD1 (6 bases). In DNA, the CDR3 is TGTGCCACCAGCCGACAGGACAATGAGCAGTTCTTC. It yields the protein CATSRQDNEQFF.